The 29 T cell receptor beta chains presented below share a single source sample, sequenced in a study of PD-1 blockade in classical Hodgkin lymphoma. The table came from immunoSEQ multiplex PCR; TCRdb's copy has only in-frame clones and leaves some out. The sample lists nearly 25,000 clones; about 80% were seen once. In every patient, relapse followed autologous stem cell transplantation, while exposure to brentuximab vedotin differed. This specimen consisted of peripheral blood mononuclear cells (PBMCs), obtained at baseline. The receptors were sampled from a human donor with classical Hodgkin lymphoma.

The chain uses TRBV7-2 and TRBJ2-3; 8 nucleotides line up with TRBD2. Per the germline V gene, CDR1 is SGHTA and CDR2 is FQGNSA. V shed 0 bases, J shed 5 bases, and the junction held 10 bases outside the gene matches. The CDR3 covers 17 residues. In DNA, the CDR3 is TGTGCCAGCAGCTTAGCTTGGGTCGGGGGGGCCGGAGATACGCAGTATTTT. Its translation is CASSLAWVGGAGDTQYF.

This clone came up a few times. The chain combines TRBV19 with TRBJ2-1, with TRBD1 matching over 7 bases. The CDR3 runs 15 residues. From germline, CDR1 is LNHDA and CDR2 SQIVND (reference sequence). The V segment lost 3 bases and the J segment 0 bases; nucleotides outside the gene matches: 2. DNA for the CDR3: TGTGCCAGTAGTATGAGGGACAGCTCCTACAATGAGCAGTTCTTC. Translated: CASSMRDSSYNEQFF.

This clone was found a few times. The chain couples TRBV18 to TRBJ2-7, with 8 positions matching TRBD2. The CDR3 contains 15 residues. The ends lost 5 bases at V and 2 bases at J; junction bases unmatched: 8. Germline lookup yields CDR1 KGHSH and CDR2 LQKENI. CDR3 sequence reads: CASSAGRGAAYEQYF. The CDR3 DNA follows: TGTGCCAGCTCAGCCGGGAGGGGCGCAGCCTACGAGCAGTACTTC.

The rearrangement uses TRBV5-1 and TRBJ2-7; TRBD1 agrees at 9 bases. Trimming took 4 bases from V and 2 from J; bases not matched to a gene: 4. CDR1 is SGHRS, CDR2 YFSETQ, per germline. The CDR3 spans 14 residues. The CDR3 nucleotides read TGCGCCAGCAGCACCTGGACAGGGGCCTACGAGCAGTACTTC. This translates into CASSTWTGAYEQYF.

This chain links TRBV5-1 with TRBJ2-7, with TRBD1 identical over 8 bases. Trimming cost V 1 base and J 2 bases; bases outside gene matches: 8. The CDR3 has 16 amino acids. Germline loops: CDR1 SGHRS, CDR2 YFSETQ. CDR3 loop: CASSLTLTGGAYEQYF. DNA of the CDR3: TGCGCCAGCAGCTTGACCCTTACAGGGGGAGCCTACGAGCAGTACTTC.

This clone has more than one count but fewer than ten. The chain uses TRBV6-1 and TRBJ2-1, with D hard to call. Trimming took 0 bases from V and 8 from J, leaving 8 bases between them. The CDR3 totals 13 residues. Germline values: CDR1 MNHNS, CDR2 SASEGT. CDR3 amino acids: CASSEARSHEQFF. CDR3 sequence (DNA): TGTGCCAGCAGTGAAGCCCGTTCGCATGAGCAGTTCTTC.

V gene TRBV2 combines with J gene TRBJ2-5; the D is unclear. The CDR3 loop spans 14 amino acids. Germline lookup yields CDR1 SNHLY and CDR2 FYNNEI. Trimming cost V 6 bases and J 4 bases, with 15 bases left between them. CDR3 coding DNA: TGTGCCAGCAGCCCTCTTAGGGCCACAGAGACCCAGTACTTC. Amino acid sequence: CASSPLRATETQYF.

This rearrangement joins TRBV15 to TRBJ1-2; D unresolved. The germline V and J ends were trimmed by 1 base and 4 bases, with 7 bases remaining between them. Germline assignment: CDR1 LNHNV and CDR2 YYDKDF (reference sequence). This CDR3 is 13 amino acids long. CDR3 amino acids: CATSRAGRYGYTF. DNA for the CDR3: TGTGCCACCAGCAGAGCCGGTCGCTATGGCTACACCTTC.

The V call is TRBV4-1, the J call TRBJ1-4; D ambiguous. CDR1 and CDR2 (germline): MGHRA, YSYEKL. The CDR3 runs to 16 residues. Trimming cost V 0 bases and J 2 bases, with 10 bases left between them. The CDR3 sequence is CASSQEVSLTNEKLFF. In DNA, the CDR3 is TGCGCCAGCAGCCAAGAGGTATCTTTGACTAATGAAAAACTGTTTTTT.

This clone came up a few times. The rearrangement joins TRBV5-1 to TRBJ1-3; D is unclear. V lost 4 bases to trimming and J lost 0 bases, with 2 bases between them. There are 12 residues in the CDR3. Germline lookup yields CDR1 SGHRS and CDR2 YFSETQ. The DNA of the CDR3 is TGCGCCAGCAGCGACTCTGGAAACACCATATATTTT. It specifies CASSDSGNTIYF.

On this clone: The sample contains more than one DNA sequence encoding this CDR3. V is TRBV10-3 and J is TRBJ1-1; no definite D call. V lost 1 base and J lost 0, with 0 bases in between. The CDR3 runs to 12 residues. Per the germline V gene, CDR1 is ENHRY and CDR2 is SYGVKD. CDR3 residues: CAISELNTEAFF. In DNA, the CDR3 is TGTGCCATCAGTGAGTTGAACACTGAAGCTTTCTTT.

In this sample, this clone turned up a few times. The chain couples TRBV10-1 to TRBJ2-3; 7 bases are a match to TRBD2. The CDR3 extends over 14 amino acids. V lost 5 bases to trimming and J lost 2 bases; unmatched junction nucleotides: 4. Germline CDR1 is WNHNN and CDR2 is SYGVQD (reference sequence). The CDR3 sequence is CASSKAGFTDTQYF. CDR3 DNA sequence: TGCGCCAGCAGTAAAGCGGGGTTCACAGATACGCAGTATTTT.

This clone appeared a few times. The J gene is TRBJ2-7, the V gene TRBV27; TRBD1 matches at 7 bases. This CDR3 spans 14 amino acids. Germline trimming cut 4 bases from V and 4 bases from J; bases unmatched to any gene: 7. CDR1 is MNHEY, CDR2 SMNVEV, per germline (reference sequence). CDR3 nucleotides: TGTGCCAGCAGTTCGGCCCGACAGGGATACGAGCAGTACTTC. Residues: CASSSARQGYEQYF.

This chain connects TRBV2 to TRBJ1-1; tentative D call: TRBD1 (5 bases). This CDR3 spans 14 amino acids. Trimming shortened V by 6 bases and J by 4 bases, and 15 bases separated the two germline ends. CDR1 is SNHLY, CDR2 FYNNEI, per germline. CDR3 DNA sequence: TGTGCCAGCAGGGGACTCCAGGGTAGCACTGAAGCTTTCTTT. Translated, it gives CASRGLQGSTEAFF. Based on the CDR3 plus reference TRBV2 and TRBJ1-1, the full variable domain is EPEVTQTPSHQVTQMGQEVILRCVPISNHLYFYWYRQILGQKVEFLVSFYNNEISEKSEIFDDQFSVERPDGSNFTLKIRSTKLEDSAMYFCASRGLQGSTEAFFGQGTRLTVV.

V is TRBV10-2 and J is TRBJ2-1; D may be TRBD1 (5 bases). This CDR3 comprises 11 residues. Germline loops: CDR1 WSHSY, CDR2 SAAADI. The germline V and J ends were trimmed by 3 bases and 12 bases, with 9 bases remaining between them. The CDR3 is CASSDLRGQFF. The CDR3 DNA reads TGCGCCAGCAGTGATTTAAGGGGGCAGTTCTTC.

CDR3 nucleotide sequence: TGTGCCAGCAGCTTAGAGCAGTATAATTCACCCCTCCACTTT. Translation: CASSLEQYNSPLHF. V usage is TRBV7-9 and J usage is TRBJ1-6; no definite D call. Trimming shortened V by 1 base and J by 4 bases, and 5 bases separated the two germline ends. Germline V gene data show CDR1 as SEHNR and CDR2 as FQNEAQ (reference sequence). The CDR3 loop spans 14 amino acids. Filled out from reference TRBV7-9 and TRBJ1-6, the complete variable domain reads DTGVSQNPRHKITKRGQNVTFRCDPISEHNRLYWYRQTLGQGPEFLTYFQNEAQLEKSRLLSDRFSAERPKGSFSTLEIQRTEQGDSAMYLCASSLEQYNSPLHFGNGTRLTVT.

The J gene is TRBJ1-1, the V gene TRBV7-6, with 9 positions matching TRBD1. V was pared by 5 bases and J by 2 bases, with 6 bases of the junction left unmatched. Per the germline V gene, CDR1 is SGHVS and CDR2 is FNYEAQ. CDR3 size: 15 residues. The CDR3 nucleotides are TGTGCCAGCAGCCTGACAGGGGGAGAAAACACTGAAGCTTTCTTT. Amino acids: CASSLTGGENTEAFF. Using reference TRBV7-6 and TRBJ1-1 for the parts outside the CDR3, the full variable domain is GAGVSQSPRYKVTKRGQDVALRCDPISGHVSLYWYRQALGQGPEFLTYFNYEAQQDKSGLPNDRFSAERPEGSISTLTIQRTEQRDSAMYRCASSLTGGENTEAFFGQGTRLTVV.

The chain combines TRBV9 with TRBJ1-5; the D is unclear. The CDR3 sequence is 14 residues long. The V gene lost 0 bases and the J gene lost 4 bases, with 8 bases spanning the gap. Germline V gives CDR1 SGDLS, CDR2 YYNGEE. CDR3 nucleotide sequence: TGTGCCAGCAGCGTAGTTCCGGGAAATCAGCCCCAGCATTTT. Translating gives CASSVVPGNQPQHF. The full variable domain, in which reference TRBV9 and TRBJ1-5 provide the parts outside the CDR3, is DSGVTQTPKHLITATGQRVTLRCSPRSGDLSVYWYQQSLDQGLQFLIQYYNGEERAKGNILERFSAQQFPDLHSELNLSSLELGDSALYFCASSVVPGNQPQHFGDGTRLSIL.

The chain uses TRBV28 and TRBJ1-4; 7 bases are a match to TRBD1. V was clipped by 3 bases and J by 5 bases; unmatched bases: 6. Germline-derived CDR1 and CDR2 are MDHEN and SYDVKM. This CDR3 comprises 15 residues. The CDR3 bases are TGTGCCAGCAGTTTCTTGGACAGGTTGAATGAAAAACTGTTTTTT. The encoded protein is CASSFLDRLNEKLFF.

The rearrangement joins TRBV7-2 to TRBJ1-2; 10 bases are shared with TRBD1. The germline V gene encodes CDR1 SGHTA and CDR2 FQGNSA. The CDR3 loop spans 18 amino acids. V shed 5 bases and J 6 bases; nucleotides not matched to a gene: 18. In DNA form, the CDR3 reads TGTGCCAGCAGCCCATGGACAGGGGGTAGGGGGCCAACTAATGGCTACACCTTC. This sequence encodes CASSPWTGGRGPTNGYTF.

The chain links TRBV6-1 to TRBJ2-7; TRBD2 aligns across 13 bases. Germline V CDR1 and CDR2: MNHNS, SASEGT. Trimming cost V 6 bases and J 2 bases; bases outside gene matches: 4. The CDR3 covers 15 residues. The CDR3 sequence: CASRRTSGGPYEQYF. The CDR3 DNA reads as TGTGCCAGCAGGAGGACTAGCGGGGGTCCCTACGAGCAGTACTTC.

This clone was picked up one time. The rearrangement joins TRBV11-2 to TRBJ2-3; no firm D call. The CDR3 runs 11 residues. V was pared by 2 bases and J by 3 bases, with 0 bases between. Looked up from germline, CDR1 is SGHAT and CDR2 is FQNNGV. The CDR3 region is CASSLTDTQYF. DNA of the CDR3: TGTGCCAGCAGCTTAACAGATACGCAGTATTTT.

J is TRBJ1-3 and V is TRBV2, with TRBD1 matching over 8 bases. Trimming took 6 bases from V and 2 from J; bases not matched to a gene: 6. The CDR3 spans 15 residues. From germline, CDR1 is SNHLY and CDR2 FYNNEI. The CDR3 DNA follows: TGTGCCAGCAGACGAAAGACAGGGGCTGGAAACACCATATATTTT. The encoded protein is CASRRKTGAGNTIYF.

The chain links TRBV5-1 to TRBJ1-4; 8 bases fit TRBD1. V trimming: 4 bases; J trimming: 1 base; junction bases outside the gene matches: 9. Germline assignment: CDR1 SGHRS and CDR2 YFSETQ. The CDR3 sequence is 17 residues long. The CDR3 DNA follows: TGCGCCAGCAGCCCGGACAGGGCTGGTGGAACTAATGAAAAACTGTTTTTT. This encodes CASSPDRAGGTNEKLFF.

This clone has only a few counts. The chain carries TRBV5-1 and TRBJ2-7; D call uncertain. Trimming left V 1 base short and J 6 bases short, with 8 bases between. The CDR3 covers 12 residues. CDR1 is SGHRS, CDR2 YFSETQ, per germline. CDR3 nucleotides: TGCGCCAGCAGCTTGAAAGCCGGCGAGCAGTACTTC. Translating it yields CASSLKAGEQYF.

The CDR3 sequence: CASSLSGGYGYTF. For the CDR3, the DNA is TGTGCCAGCAGTTTATCAGGGGGCTATGGCTACACCTTC. The genes are TRBV28 and TRBJ1-2; 7 nucleotides align to TRBD1. V was pared by 1 base and J by 4 bases, with 0 bases of the junction left unmatched. Germline V gene sequence: CDR1 MDHEN, CDR2 SYDVKM. This CDR3 region has 13 residues.

The rearrangement links TRBV5-4 to TRBJ2-7, with 7 bases lining up with TRBD2. After removal of 4 bases from V and 2 bases from J, the junction contained 3 bases not matched to a gene. The CDR3 loop spans 13 amino acids. Germline loops: CDR1 SGHNT, CDR2 YYREEE (reference sequence). CDR3 residues: CASSRGVTYEQYF. CDR3 nucleotide sequence: TGTGCCAGCAGCCGGGGGGTCACCTACGAGCAGTACTTC.

The rearrangement uses TRBV7-9 and TRBJ2-3; D might be TRBD1 or TRBD2, each matching 6 bases. Germline lookup yields CDR1 SEHNR and CDR2 FQNEAQ (reference sequence). The V end was cut by 2 bases, the J end by 2 bases, with 14 bases between. The CDR3 consists of 16 residues. Written as DNA, the CDR3 is TGTGCCAGCAGCTTACGTACCGGGGGCAACACAGATACGCAGTATTTT. Its translation is CASSLRTGGNTDTQYF.

The rearrangement links TRBV7-2 to TRBJ1-3, with no clear D. CDR3 length: 15 residues. Per the germline V gene, CDR1 is SGHTA and CDR2 is FQGNSA. V was pared by 2 bases and J by 4 bases, with 12 bases between. The CDR3 is CASSLTLAGGNTIYF. CDR3 coding DNA: TGTGCCAGCAGCTTAACCCTGGCAGGAGGAAACACCATATATTTT.